This TCR beta chain was recovered during a study of T cells after yellow fever vaccination. Study-level information: It was SMART-Seq v4 Ultra Low Input that prepared the fractions with low cell numbers.

This clonotype has ten or more counts. Its matching antigen is unknown. TCRdb independently ran MiXCR on the 5' RACE reads; one entry per CDR3 protein. Of 110,000 to 150,000 distinct CDR3 sequences in the sample, 6.6% were seen once. Regarding the study as a whole: Researchers noted that a small share of clonotypes showed up in both CD4 and CD8 compartments.

The germline CDR1 and CDR2 sequences are GTSNPN and SVGIG (reference sequence). The CDR3 extends over 17 amino acids. Deletions cut 4 bases from V and 0 bases from J, with 19 bases between. The chain links TRBV30 to TRBJ2-1, with unresolved D. The source was CD4+ T cells sorted from PBMCs, collected 10 days after the yellow fever booster vaccination. The TCR comes from a man aged 25 to 45 who received the YFV17D yellow fever vaccine. The CDR3 sequence is CAWNPPGRLSSYNEQFF. CDR3 DNA: TGTGCCTGGAACCCCCCCGGGCGCCTGAGCTCCTACAATGAGCAGTTCTTC.